This is a list of T cell receptor beta chains from one sample in a study. TCRdb analysed the RT-PCR reads with MiXCR anew, one entry per CDR3 protein. The sample yields approximately 720,000 distinct CDR3 sequences, around 14% seen once. Sequencing was performed on memory CD4+ T cells from blood. These receptors were collected from a female donor in good health, serving as a healthy control. Both conserved end residues are part of each CDR3.

J gene | V gene | CDR3 protein
TRBJ2-5 | TRBV6-4 | CASSDRETGQETQYF
TRBJ2-1 | TRBV5-1 | CASSVGRGQGNEQFF
TRBJ1-2 | TRBV5-1 | CASSLGTGASVYGYTF
TRBJ1-5 | TRBV29-1 | CSVGHIEGPQHF
TRBJ1-6 | TRBV5-5 | CASSVTPDGLYDSPLHF
TRBJ1-6 | TRBV20-1 | CSARESQGIKPLHF
TRBJ1-6 | TRBV18 | CASSPGTGGNSPLHF
TRBJ2-2 | TRBV7-2 | CASSLTIRPGELFF
TRBJ1-3 | TRBV9 | CASSVGRTSGNTIYF
TRBJ1-1 | TRBV5-6 | CASSLRRGLNTEAFF
TRBJ2-1 | TRBV12-3/TRBV12-4 | CASSSRGEQFF
TRBJ2-1 | TRBV27 | CASSLLAGDTSYNEQFF
TRBJ2-7 | TRBV7-2 | CASSLGDTPRSEQYF
TRBJ2-2 | TRBV29-1 | CSVQLMDSFTGELFF
TRBJ1-4 | TRBV6-1 | CASSELWDRLFF